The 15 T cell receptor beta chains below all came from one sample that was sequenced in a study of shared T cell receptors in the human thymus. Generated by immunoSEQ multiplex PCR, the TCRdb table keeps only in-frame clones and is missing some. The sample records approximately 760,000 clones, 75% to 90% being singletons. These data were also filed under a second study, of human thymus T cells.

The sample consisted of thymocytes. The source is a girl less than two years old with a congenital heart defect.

The CDR3 is CASSLGDRDPGLSEAFF. CDR3 DNA sequence: TGTGCCAGCAGCTTGGGAGACCGGGACCCAGGACTATCTGAAGCTTTCTTT. The chain employs TRBV5-5 and TRBJ1-1; a weak D match, TRBD1 (5 bases). Germline V lookup: CDR1 SGHKS, CDR2 YYEKEE (reference sequence). CDR3 length: 17 amino acids. Trimming shortened V by 0 bases and J by 6 bases, and 21 bases separated the two germline ends.

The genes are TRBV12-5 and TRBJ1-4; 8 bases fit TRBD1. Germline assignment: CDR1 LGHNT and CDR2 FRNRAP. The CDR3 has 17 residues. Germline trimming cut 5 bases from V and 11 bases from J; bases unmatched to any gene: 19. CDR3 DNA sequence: TGTGCTAGTGGTCGACCAAATACTCAGGGGGCCGGGGAGAAACTGTTTTTT. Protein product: CASGRPNTQGAGEKLFF.

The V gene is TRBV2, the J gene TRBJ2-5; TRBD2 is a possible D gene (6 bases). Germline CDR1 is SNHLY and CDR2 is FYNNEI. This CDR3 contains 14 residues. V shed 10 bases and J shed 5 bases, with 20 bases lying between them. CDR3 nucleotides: TGTGCCACAAAGGAGCGGGCCCCCGGGGAGACCCAGTACTTC. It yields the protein CATKERAPGETQYF.

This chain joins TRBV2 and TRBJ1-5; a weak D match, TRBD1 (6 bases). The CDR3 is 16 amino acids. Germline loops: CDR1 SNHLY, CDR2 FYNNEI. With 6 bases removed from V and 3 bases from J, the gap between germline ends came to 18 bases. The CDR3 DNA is TGTGCCAGCAGCGGGGGGGTGGGACACCACAATCAGCCCCAGCATTTT. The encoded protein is CASSGGVGHHNQPQHF.

DNA of the CDR3: TGCAGTGCTAACTCCACAGATACGCAGTATTTT. Amino acids: CSANSTDTQYF. The rearrangement joins TRBV20-1 to TRBJ2-3; D gene uncertain. The germline CDR1 and CDR2 sequences are DFQATT and SNEGSKA (reference sequence). The V end was cut by 4 bases, the J end by 2 bases, with 4 bases between. This CDR3 is built from 11 residues.

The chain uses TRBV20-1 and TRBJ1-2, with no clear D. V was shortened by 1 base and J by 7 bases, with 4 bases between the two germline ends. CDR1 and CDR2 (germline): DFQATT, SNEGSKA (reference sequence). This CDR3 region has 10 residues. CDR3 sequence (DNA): TGCAGTGCTAGAGGTCTTGGCTACACCTTC. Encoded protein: CSARGLGYTF.

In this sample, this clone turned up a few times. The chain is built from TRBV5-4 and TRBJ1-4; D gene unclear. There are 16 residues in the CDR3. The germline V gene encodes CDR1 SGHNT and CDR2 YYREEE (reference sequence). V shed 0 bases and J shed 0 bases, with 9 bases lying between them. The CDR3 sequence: CASSLDPKATNEKLFF. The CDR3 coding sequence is TGTGCCAGCAGCTTGGACCCTAAAGCAACTAATGAAAAACTGTTTTTT.

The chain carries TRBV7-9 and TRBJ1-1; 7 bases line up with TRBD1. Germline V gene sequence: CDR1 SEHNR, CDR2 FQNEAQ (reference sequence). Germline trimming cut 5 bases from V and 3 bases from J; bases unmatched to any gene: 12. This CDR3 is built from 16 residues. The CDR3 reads CASSHVRGRDDTEAFF. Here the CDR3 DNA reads TGTGCCAGCAGCCATGTGAGGGGGCGCGATGACACTGAAGCTTTCTTT.

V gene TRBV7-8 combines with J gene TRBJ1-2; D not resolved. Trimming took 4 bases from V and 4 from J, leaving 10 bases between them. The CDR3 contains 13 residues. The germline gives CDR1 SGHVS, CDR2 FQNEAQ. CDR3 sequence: CASSSRVTYGYTF. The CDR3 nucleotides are TGTGCCAGCAGCTCCCGGGTTACCTATGGCTACACCTTC. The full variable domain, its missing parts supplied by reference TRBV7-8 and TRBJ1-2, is GAGVSQSPRYKVAKRGQDVALRCDPISGHVSLFWYQQALGQGPEFLTYFQNEAQLDKSGLPSDRFFAERPEGSVSTLKIQRTQQEDSAVYLCASSSRVTYGYTFGSGTRLTVV.

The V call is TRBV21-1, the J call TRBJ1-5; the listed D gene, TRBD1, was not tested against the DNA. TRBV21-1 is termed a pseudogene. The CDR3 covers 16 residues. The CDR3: CASSLRDRHSNQPQHF. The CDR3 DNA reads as TGTGCCAGCAGCCTTCGGGACAGGCATAGCAATCAGCCCCAGCATTTT.

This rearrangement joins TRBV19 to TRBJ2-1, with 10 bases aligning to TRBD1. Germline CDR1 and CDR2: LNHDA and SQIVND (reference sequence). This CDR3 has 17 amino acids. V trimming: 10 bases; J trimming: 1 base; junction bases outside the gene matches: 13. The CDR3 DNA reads TGTGCCACCGCGTCCCGGGACAGGGGAGGATCCTACAATGAGCAGTTCTTC. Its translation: CATASRDRGGSYNEQFF.

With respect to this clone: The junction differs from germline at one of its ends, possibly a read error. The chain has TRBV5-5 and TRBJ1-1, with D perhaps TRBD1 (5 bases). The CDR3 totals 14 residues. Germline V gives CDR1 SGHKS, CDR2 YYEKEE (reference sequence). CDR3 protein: CASSLVGGNAEAFF. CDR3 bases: TGTGCCAGCAGCTTGGTGGGGGGGAACGCTGAAGCTTTCTTT.

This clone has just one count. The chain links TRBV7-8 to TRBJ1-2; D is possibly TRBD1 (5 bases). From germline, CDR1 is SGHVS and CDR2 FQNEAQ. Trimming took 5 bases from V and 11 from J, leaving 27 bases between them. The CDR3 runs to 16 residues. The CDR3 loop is CASSVLARKPGGAYTF. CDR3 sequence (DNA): TGTGCCAGCAGCGTGCTTGCCCGAAAGCCCGGCGGGGCTTACACCTTC. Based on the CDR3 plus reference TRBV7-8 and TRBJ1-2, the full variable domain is GAGVSQSPRYKVAKRGQDVALRCDPISGHVSLFWYQQALGQGPEFLTYFQNEAQLDKSGLPSDRFFAERPEGSVSTLKIQRTQQEDSAVYLCASSVLARKPGGAYTFGSGTRLTVV.

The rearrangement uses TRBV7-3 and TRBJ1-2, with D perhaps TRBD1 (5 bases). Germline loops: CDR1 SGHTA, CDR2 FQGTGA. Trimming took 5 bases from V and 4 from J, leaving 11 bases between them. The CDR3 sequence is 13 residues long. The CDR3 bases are TGTGCCAGCAGCCCAACAGGCTTCTATGGCTACACCTTC. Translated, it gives CASSPTGFYGYTF.

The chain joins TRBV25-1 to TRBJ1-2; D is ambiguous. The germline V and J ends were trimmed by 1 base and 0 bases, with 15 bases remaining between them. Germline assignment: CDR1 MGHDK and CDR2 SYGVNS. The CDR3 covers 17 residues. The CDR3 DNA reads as TGTGCCAGCAGTGAATCTATTCAGGAAACTCCTAACTATGGCTACACCTTC. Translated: CASSESIQETPNYGYTF.